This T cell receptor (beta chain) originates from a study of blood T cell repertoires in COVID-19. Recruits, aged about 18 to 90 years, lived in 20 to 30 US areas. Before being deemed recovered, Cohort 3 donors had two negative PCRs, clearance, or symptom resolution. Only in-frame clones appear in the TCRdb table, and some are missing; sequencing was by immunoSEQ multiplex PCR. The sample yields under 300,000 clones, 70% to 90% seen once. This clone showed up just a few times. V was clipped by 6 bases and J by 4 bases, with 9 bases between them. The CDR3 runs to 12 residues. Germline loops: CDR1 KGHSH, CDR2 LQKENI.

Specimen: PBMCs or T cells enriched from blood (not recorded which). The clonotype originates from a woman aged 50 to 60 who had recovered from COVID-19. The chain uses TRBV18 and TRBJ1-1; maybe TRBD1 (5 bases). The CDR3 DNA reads TGTGCCAGCTCCGGGGGATTCACTGAAGCTTTCTTT. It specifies CASSGGFTEAFF.